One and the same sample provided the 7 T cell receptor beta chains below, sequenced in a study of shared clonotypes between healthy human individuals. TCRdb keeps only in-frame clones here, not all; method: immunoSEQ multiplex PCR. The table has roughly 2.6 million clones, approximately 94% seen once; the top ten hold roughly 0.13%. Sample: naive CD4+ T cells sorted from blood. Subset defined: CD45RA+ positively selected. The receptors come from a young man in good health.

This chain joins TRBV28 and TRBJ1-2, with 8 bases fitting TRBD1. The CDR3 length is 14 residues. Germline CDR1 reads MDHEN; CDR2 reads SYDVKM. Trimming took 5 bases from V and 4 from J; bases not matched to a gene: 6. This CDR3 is CASSRSGGAYGYTF. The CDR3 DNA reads TGTGCCAGCAGTCGGTCAGGGGGCGCCTATGGCTACACCTTC.

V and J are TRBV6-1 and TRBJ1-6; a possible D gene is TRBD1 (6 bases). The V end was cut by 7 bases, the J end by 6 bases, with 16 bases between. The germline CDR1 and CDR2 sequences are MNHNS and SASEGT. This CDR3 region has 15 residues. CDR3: CASTKGGRGNSPLHF. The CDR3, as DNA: TGTGCCAGCACTAAGGGGGGGCGGGGTAATTCACCCCTCCACTTT.

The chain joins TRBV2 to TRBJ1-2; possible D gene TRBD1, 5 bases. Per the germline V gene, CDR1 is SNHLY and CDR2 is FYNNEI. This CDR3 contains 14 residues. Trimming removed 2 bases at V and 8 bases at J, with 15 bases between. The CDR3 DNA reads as TGTGCCAGCAGTGAACGGGGGGAAGGGTGGGGCTACACCTTC. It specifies CASSERGEGWGYTF.

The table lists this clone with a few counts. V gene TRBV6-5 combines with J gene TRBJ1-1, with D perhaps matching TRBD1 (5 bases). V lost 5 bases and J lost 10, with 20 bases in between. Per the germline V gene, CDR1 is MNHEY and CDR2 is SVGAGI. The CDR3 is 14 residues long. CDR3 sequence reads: CASSVGTSSVIAFF. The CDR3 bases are TGTGCCAGCAGTGTCGGGACCTCATCGGTGATAGCTTTCTTT.

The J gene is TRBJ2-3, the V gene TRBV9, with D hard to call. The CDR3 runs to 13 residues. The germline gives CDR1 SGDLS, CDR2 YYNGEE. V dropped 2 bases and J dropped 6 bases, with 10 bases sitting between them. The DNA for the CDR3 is TGTGCCAGCAGCGTCGAGGCAATGGATACGCAGTATTTT. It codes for CASSVEAMDTQYF.

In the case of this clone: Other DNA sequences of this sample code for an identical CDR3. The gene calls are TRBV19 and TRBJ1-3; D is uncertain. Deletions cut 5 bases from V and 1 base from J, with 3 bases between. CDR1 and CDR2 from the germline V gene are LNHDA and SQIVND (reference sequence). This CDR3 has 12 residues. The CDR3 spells CASSLSGNTIYF. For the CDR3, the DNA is TGTGCCAGTAGTCTTTCTGGAAACACCATATATTTT.

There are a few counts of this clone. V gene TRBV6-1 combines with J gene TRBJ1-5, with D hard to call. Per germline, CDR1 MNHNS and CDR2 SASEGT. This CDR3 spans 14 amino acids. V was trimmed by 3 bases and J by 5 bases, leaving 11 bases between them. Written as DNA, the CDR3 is TGTGCCAGCAGTGACATGGGGTCTCATCAGCCCCAGCATTTT. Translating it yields CASSDMGSHQPQHF.